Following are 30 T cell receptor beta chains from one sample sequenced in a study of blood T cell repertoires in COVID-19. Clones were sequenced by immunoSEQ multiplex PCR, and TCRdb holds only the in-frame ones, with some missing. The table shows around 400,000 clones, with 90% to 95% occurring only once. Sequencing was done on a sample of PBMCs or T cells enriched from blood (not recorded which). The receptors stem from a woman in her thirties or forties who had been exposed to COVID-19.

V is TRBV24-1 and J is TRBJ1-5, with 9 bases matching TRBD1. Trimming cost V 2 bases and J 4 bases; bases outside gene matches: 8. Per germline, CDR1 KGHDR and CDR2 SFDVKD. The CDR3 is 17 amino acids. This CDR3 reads CATSDSARGTGNQPQHF. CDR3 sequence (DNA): TGTGCCACCAGTGATTCAGCCCGCGGGACAGGGAATCAGCCCCAGCATTTT.

The CDR3 DNA follows: TGTGCCAGCAGCTCGGGGGTGACGGGCACTGAAGCTTTCTTT. This encodes CASSSGVTGTEAFF. The gene calls are TRBV11-2 and TRBJ1-1, with a tentative D call TRBD1 (5 bases). The V end lost 4 bases, the J end lost 4 bases, and 13 bases lay between the germline ends. From germline, CDR1 is SGHAT and CDR2 FQNNGV. CDR3 size: 14 residues.

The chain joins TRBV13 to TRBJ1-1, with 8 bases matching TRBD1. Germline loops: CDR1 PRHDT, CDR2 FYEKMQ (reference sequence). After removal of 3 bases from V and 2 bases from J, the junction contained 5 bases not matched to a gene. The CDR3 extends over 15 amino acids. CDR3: CASSFMGQVNTEAFF. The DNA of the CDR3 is TGTGCCAGCAGCTTTATGGGACAGGTTAACACTGAAGCTTTCTTT.

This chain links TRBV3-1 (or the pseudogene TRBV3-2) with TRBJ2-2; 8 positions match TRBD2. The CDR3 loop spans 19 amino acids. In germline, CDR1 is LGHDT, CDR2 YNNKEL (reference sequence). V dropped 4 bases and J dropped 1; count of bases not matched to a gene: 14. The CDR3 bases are TGTGCCAGCAGCCCTCGTCTTGGCGGGGGGACGGTGAACACCGGGGAGCTGTTTTTT. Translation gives CASSPRLGGGTVNTGELFF.

The CDR3 loop is CASKITGTGYGYTF. The CDR3 DNA is TGTGCCAGCAAGATTACCGGGACTGGCTATGGCTACACCTTC. This sequence joins TRBV6-5 and TRBJ1-2; TRBD1 is a possible D gene (5 bases). Trimming took off 7 bases at V and 4 bases at J, with 16 bases between the two ends. The CDR3 totals 14 residues. Germline V gives CDR1 MNHEY, CDR2 SVGAGI.

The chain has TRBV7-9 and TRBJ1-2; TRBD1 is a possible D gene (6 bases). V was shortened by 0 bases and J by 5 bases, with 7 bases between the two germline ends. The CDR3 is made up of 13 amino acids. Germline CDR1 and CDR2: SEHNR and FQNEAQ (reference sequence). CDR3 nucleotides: TGTGCCAGCAGCTTAGCACAGGGTTATGGCTACACCTTC. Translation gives CASSLAQGYGYTF.

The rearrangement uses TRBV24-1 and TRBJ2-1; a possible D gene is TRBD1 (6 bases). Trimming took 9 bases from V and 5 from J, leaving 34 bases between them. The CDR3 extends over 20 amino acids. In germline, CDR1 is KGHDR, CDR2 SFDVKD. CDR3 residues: CATHLLGKAQMTGPHNEQFF. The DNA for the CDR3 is TGTGCCACCCACCTCTTGGGGAAAGCACAAATGACAGGTCCCCACAATGAGCAGTTCTTC.

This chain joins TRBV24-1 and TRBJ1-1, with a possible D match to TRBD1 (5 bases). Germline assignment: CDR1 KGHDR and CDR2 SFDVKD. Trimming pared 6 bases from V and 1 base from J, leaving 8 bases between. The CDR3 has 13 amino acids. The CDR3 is CATSRGGNTEAFF. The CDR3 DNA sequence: TGTGCCACCAGTCGGGGGGGGAACACTGAAGCTTTCTTT.

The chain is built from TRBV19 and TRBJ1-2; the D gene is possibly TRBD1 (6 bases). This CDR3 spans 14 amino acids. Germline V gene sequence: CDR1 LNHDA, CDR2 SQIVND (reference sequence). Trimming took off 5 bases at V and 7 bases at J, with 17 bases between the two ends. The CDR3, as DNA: TGTGCCAGTAGTCAAAAAACAGGGTTCGGTGGCTACACCTTC. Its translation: CASSQKTGFGGYTF.

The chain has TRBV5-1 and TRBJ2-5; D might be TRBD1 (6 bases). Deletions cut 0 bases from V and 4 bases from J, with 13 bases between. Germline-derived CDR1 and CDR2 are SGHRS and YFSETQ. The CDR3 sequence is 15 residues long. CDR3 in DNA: TGCGCCAGCAGCTTGGTAGGGTTAGGGGGAGAGACCCAGTACTTC. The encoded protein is CASSLVGLGGETQYF. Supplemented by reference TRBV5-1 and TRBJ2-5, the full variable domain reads KAGVTQTPRYLIKTRGQQVTLSCSPISGHRSVSWYQQTPGQGLQFLFEYFSETQRNKGNFPGRFSGRQFSNSRSEMNVSTLELGDSALYLCASSLVGLGGETQYFGPGTRLLVL.

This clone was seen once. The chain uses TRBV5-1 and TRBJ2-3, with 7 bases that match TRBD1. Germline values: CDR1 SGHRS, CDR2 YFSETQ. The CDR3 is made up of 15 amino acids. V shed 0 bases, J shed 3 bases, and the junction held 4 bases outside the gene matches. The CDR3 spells CASSLEDRYTDTQYF. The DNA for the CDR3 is TGCGCCAGCAGCTTGGAGGACAGGTATACAGATACGCAGTATTTT. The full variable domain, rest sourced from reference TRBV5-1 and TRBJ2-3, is KAGVTQTPRYLIKTRGQQVTLSCSPISGHRSVSWYQQTPGQGLQFLFEYFSETQRNKGNFPGRFSGRQFSNSRSEMNVSTLELGDSALYLCASSLEDRYTDTQYFGPGTRLTVL.

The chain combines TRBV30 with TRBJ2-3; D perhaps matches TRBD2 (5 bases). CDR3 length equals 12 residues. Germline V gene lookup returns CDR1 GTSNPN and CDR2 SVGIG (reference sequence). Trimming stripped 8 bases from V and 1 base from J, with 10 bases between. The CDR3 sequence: CALTGGTDTQYF. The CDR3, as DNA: TGTGCCCTAACCGGGGGCACAGATACGCAGTATTTT.

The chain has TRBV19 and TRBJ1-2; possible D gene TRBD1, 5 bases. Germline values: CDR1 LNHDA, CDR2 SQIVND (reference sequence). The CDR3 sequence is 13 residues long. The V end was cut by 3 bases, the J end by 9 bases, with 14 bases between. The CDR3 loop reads CASSIGGGYSYTF. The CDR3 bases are TGTGCCAGTAGTATCGGCGGGGGGTATAGCTACACCTTC.

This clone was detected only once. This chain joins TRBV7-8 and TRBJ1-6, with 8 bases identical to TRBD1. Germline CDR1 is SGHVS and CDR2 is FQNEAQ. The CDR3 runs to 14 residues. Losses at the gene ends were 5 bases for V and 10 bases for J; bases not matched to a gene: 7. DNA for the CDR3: TGTGCCAGCAGCCCAAGGACAGGGCAATCACCCCTCCACTTT. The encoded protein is CASSPRTGQSPLHF.

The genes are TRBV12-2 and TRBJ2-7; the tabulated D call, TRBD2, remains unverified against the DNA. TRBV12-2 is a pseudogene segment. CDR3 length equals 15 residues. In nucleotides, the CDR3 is TGTGCAAGTCGCTTAGGGACGCGGGAGGGCTACGAGCAGTACTTC. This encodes CASRLGTREGYEQYF.

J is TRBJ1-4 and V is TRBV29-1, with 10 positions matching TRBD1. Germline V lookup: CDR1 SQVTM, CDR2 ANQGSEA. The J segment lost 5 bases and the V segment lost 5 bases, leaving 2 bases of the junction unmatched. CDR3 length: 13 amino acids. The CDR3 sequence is CSVLGQGNEKLFF. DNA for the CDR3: TGCAGCGTTCTGGGACAGGGGAATGAAAAACTGTTTTTT. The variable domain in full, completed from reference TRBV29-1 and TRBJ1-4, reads SAVISQKPSRDICQRGTSLTIQCQVDSQVTMMFWYRQQPGQSLTLIATANQGSEATYESGFVIDKFPISRPNLTFSTLTVSNMSPEDSSIYLCSVLGQGNEKLFFGSGTQLSVL.

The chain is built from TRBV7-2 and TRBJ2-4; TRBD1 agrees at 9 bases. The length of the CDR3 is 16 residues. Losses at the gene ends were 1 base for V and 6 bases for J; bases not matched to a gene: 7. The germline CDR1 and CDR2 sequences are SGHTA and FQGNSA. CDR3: CASSLGGGQGTNIQYF. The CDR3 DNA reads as TGTGCCAGCAGCTTAGGGGGGGGACAGGGTACAAACATTCAGTACTTC.

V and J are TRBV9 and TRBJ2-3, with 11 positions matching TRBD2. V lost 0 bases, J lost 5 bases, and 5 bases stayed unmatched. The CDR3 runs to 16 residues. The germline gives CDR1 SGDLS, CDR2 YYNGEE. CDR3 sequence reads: CASSVDLAGGRDTQYF. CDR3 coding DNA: TGTGCCAGCAGCGTAGACCTAGCGGGGGGCAGAGATACGCAGTATTTT.

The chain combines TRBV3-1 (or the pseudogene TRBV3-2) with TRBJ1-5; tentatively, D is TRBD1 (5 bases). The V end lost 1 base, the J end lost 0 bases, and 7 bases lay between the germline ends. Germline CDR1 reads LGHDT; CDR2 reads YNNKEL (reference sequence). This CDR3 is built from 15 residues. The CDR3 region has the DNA TGTGCCAGCAGCCAAGGGACATATAGCAATCAGCCCCAGCATTTT. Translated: CASSQGTYSNQPQHF.

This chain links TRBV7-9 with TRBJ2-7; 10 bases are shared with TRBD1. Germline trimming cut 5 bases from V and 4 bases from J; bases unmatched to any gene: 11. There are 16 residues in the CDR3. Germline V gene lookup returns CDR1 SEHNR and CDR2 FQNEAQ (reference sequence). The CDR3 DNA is TGTGCCAGCAGCGCTCAGACAGGGGGCGGCTCTTACGAGCAGTACTTC. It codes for CASSAQTGGGSYEQYF.

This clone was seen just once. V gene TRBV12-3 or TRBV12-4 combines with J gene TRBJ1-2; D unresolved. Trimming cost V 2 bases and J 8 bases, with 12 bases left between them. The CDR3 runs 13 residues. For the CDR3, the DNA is TGTGCCAGCAGTTTACGGGGAGAGGGAGGCTACACCTTC. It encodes CASSLRGEGGYTF.

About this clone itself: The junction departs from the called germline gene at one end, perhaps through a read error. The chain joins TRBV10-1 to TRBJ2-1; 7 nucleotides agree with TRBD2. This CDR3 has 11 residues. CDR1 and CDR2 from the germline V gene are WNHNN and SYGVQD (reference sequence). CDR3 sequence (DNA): TGCGCCAGCTCCAGCGGGGCTAGTGAGATCTTC. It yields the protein CASSSGASEIF.

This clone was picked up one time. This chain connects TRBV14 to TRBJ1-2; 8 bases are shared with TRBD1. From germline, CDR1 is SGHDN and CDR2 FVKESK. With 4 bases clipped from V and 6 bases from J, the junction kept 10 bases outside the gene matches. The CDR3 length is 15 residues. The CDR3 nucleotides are TGTGCCAGCAGCCCGGAGGACAGGGTCGACCATGGCTACACCTTC. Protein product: CASSPEDRVDHGYTF.

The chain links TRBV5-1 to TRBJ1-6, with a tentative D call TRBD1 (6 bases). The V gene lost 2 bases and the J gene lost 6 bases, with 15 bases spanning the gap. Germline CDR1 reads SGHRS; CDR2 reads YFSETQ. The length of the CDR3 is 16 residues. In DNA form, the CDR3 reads TGCGCCAGCAGCTTTGAGACAGGAAACACTAATTCACCCCTCCACTTT. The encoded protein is CASSFETGNTNSPLHF.

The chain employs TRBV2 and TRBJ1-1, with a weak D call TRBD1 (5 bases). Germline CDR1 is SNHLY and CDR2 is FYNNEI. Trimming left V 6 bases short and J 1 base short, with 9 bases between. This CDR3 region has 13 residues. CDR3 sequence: CASSRTGNTEAFF. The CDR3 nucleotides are TGTGCCAGCAGCCGTACAGGGAACACTGAAGCTTTCTTT.

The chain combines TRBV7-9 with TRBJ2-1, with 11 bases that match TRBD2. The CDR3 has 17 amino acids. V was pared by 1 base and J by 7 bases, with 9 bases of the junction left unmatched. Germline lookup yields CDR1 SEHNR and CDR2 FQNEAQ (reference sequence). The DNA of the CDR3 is TGTGCCAGCAGCTTAGGGACTAGCGGGTCCTTGGGGAATGAGCAGTTCTTC. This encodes CASSLGTSGSLGNEQFF.

CDR3 protein: CAWSRTSGTGGELFF. The CDR3 bases are TGTGCCTGGAGTCGAACTAGCGGGACCGGCGGGGAGCTGTTTTTT. The gene calls are TRBV30 and TRBJ2-2, with 10 bases matching TRBD2. From germline, CDR1 is GTSNPN and CDR2 SVGIG (reference sequence). The CDR3 totals 15 residues. V lost 2 bases to trimming and J lost 7 bases; unmatched junction nucleotides: 7.

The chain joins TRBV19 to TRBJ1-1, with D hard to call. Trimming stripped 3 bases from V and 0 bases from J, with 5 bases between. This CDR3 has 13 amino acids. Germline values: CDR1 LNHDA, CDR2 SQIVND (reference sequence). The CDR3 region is CASSIVMNTEAFF. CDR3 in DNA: TGTGCCAGTAGTATTGTTATGAACACTGAAGCTTTCTTT.

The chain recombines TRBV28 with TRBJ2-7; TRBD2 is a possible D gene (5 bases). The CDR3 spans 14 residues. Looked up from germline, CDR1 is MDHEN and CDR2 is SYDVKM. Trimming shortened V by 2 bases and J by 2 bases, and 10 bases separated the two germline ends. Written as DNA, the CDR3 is TGTGCCAGCAGTTTAGAGGGCGGTCCCTACGAGCAGTACTTC. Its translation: CASSLEGGPYEQYF.

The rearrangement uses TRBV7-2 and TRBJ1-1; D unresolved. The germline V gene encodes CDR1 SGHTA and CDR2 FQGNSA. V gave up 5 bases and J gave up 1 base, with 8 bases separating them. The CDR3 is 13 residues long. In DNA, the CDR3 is TGTGCCAGCAGCCCGTCACAGAACACTGAAGCTTTCTTT. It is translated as CASSPSQNTEAFF. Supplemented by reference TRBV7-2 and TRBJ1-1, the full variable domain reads GAGVSQSPSNKVTEKGKDVELRCDPISGHTALYWYRQSLGQGLEFLIYFQGNSAPDKSGLPSDRFSAERTGGSVSTLTIQRTQQEDSAVYLCASSPSQNTEAFFGQGTRLTVV.